Shown below are 20 T cell receptor beta chains from a single sample sequenced in a study of blood T cell repertoires in COVID-19. Clones were read by immunoSEQ multiplex PCR, and TCRdb kept only the in-frame ones, dropping some. The repertoire consists of over 250,000 clones, with 70% to 90% occurring once and the leading ten covering 11%. The sample comprised peripheral blood. The receptors originated from a woman in her sixties or seventies with acute or convalescent COVID-19.

The V gene is TRBV3-1 (or the pseudogene TRBV3-2), the J gene TRBJ1-6, with unresolved D. CDR3 length equals 13 residues. CDR1 and CDR2 (germline): LGHDT, YNNKEL (reference sequence). V was cut by 5 bases and J by 6 bases, with 8 bases left in between. CDR3 sequence: CASSARSNSPLHF. The CDR3 region has the DNA TGTGCCAGCAGCGCCCGTAGTAATTCACCCCTCCACTTT.

The chain links TRBV3-1 (or the pseudogene TRBV3-2) to TRBJ1-5; perhaps TRBD1 as D (6 bases). Germline V gene data show CDR1 as LGHDT and CDR2 as YNNKEL (reference sequence). The CDR3 contains 15 residues. With 0 bases removed from V and 4 bases from J, the gap between germline ends came to 10 bases. CDR3 in DNA: TGTGCCAGCAGCCAAGAAGGGGGGGTTAATCAGCCCCAGCATTTT. It is translated as CASSQEGGVNQPQHF.

The J gene is TRBJ2-7, the V gene TRBV7-9; 7 nucleotides agree with TRBD2. J gave up 3 bases and V 3 bases, and 5 bases lay outside the gene matches. This CDR3 has 14 residues. CDR1 SEHNR and CDR2 FQNEAQ come from the germline V gene (reference sequence). CDR3 residues: CASSLSGLSYEQYF. CDR3 nucleotide sequence: TGTGCCAGCAGCTTGTCGGGACTAAGCTACGAGCAGTACTTC.

The rearrangement links TRBV4-1 to TRBJ2-7, with D possibly being TRBD1 (6 bases). Per germline, CDR1 MGHRA and CDR2 YSYEKL. There are 16 residues in the CDR3. Trimming removed 2 bases from V and 4 bases from J, with 18 bases in between. The DNA for the CDR3 is TGCGCCAGCAGCCAACTATCGGGCCAGGGGTTGTACGAGCAGTACTTC. Its protein is CASSQLSGQGLYEQYF.

The chain links TRBV18 to TRBJ1-1, with 9 bases identical to TRBD1. The CDR3 length is 14 residues. The V gene end was trimmed by 3 bases and the J gene end by 7 bases; junction bases not matched to a gene: 6. Germline assignment: CDR1 KGHSH and CDR2 LQKENI. CDR3 DNA sequence: TGTGCCAGCTCACCGGGGACAGGGACACGTGAAGCTTTCTTT. This sequence encodes CASSPGTGTREAFF.

The genes are TRBV10-3 and TRBJ1-5; D is undetermined. V lost 3 bases and J lost 2, with 11 bases in between. Germline assignment: CDR1 ENHRY and CDR2 SYGVKD. The CDR3 has 15 residues. The chain's CDR3 is CAISEDGLGNQPQHF. DNA of the CDR3: TGTGCCATCAGTGAAGACGGACTAGGCAATCAGCCCCAGCATTTT.

The V gene is TRBV10-3, the J gene TRBJ2-5; 8 bases fit TRBD1. The CDR3 covers 19 residues. Trimming took 4 bases from V and 3 from J; bases not matched to a gene: 19. Germline lookup yields CDR1 ENHRY and CDR2 SYGVKD. The CDR3 loop reads CAISGRGTGRPGKEETQYF. CDR3 DNA: TGTGCCATCAGTGGGAGGGGGACAGGCCGACCGGGGAAAGAAGAGACCCAGTACTTC.

This clone came up a few times. The rearrangement links TRBV6-6 to TRBJ1-2, with TRBD1 identical over 7 bases. J was trimmed by 8 bases and V by 10 bases; bases with no gene match: 4. Germline V gene data show CDR1 as MNHNY and CDR2 as SVGAGI (reference sequence). There are 10 residues in the CDR3. The CDR3 DNA follows: TGTGCCACTACAGGGGACGGCTACACCTTC. It specifies CATTGDGYTF.

This rearrangement joins TRBV28 to TRBJ1-5; perhaps TRBD1 as D (5 bases). Germline lookup yields CDR1 MDHEN and CDR2 SYDVKM. This CDR3 spans 14 amino acids. V gave up 5 bases and J gave up 5 bases, with 13 bases separating them. The CDR3, as DNA: TGTGCCAGCAGTCTTGGAGGGGATTATCAGCCCCAGCATTTT. Protein: CASSLGGDYQPQHF. Based on the CDR3 plus reference TRBV28 and TRBJ1-5, the full variable domain is DVKVTQSSRYLVKRTGEKVFLECVQDMDHENMFWYRQDPGLGLRLIYFSYDVKMKEKGDIPEGYSVSREKKERFSLILESASTNQTSMYLCASSLGGDYQPQHFGDGTRLSIL.

The chain employs TRBV3-1 (or the pseudogene TRBV3-2) and TRBJ1-1; tentative D call: TRBD1 (6 bases). CDR1 LGHDT and CDR2 YNNKEL come from the germline V gene (reference sequence). V was clipped by 4 bases and J by 6 bases, with 12 bases between them. The CDR3 covers 13 residues. CDR3 sequence reads: CASSRVRTAEAFF. CDR3 bases: TGTGCCAGCAGCCGGGTAAGGACAGCTGAAGCTTTCTTT.

The chain employs TRBV29-1 and TRBJ1-1; perhaps TRBD1 as D (6 bases). Trimming cost V 6 bases and J 0 bases, with 11 bases left between them. The CDR3 totals 13 residues. CDR1 and CDR2 (germline): SQVTM, ANQGSEA. The CDR3 region has the DNA TGCAGCGTAAGCCAGGGGTTGAACACTGAAGCTTTCTTT. It codes for CSVSQGLNTEAFF.

V and J are TRBV29-1 and TRBJ2-1; 10 bases are shared with TRBD2. With 3 bases clipped from V and 6 bases from J, the junction kept 14 bases outside the gene matches. The CDR3 runs 17 residues. Germline assignment: CDR1 SQVTM and CDR2 ANQGSEA. The CDR3 sequence: CSVDSRSLRLAGNEQFF. The CDR3 coding sequence is TGCAGCGTTGACTCTCGAAGCCTGAGACTAGCGGGCAATGAGCAGTTCTTC.

The chain has TRBV2 and TRBJ1-6; D remains unclear. Germline CDR1 and CDR2: SNHLY and FYNNEI. Trimming took off 6 bases at V and 8 bases at J, with 8 bases between the two ends. This CDR3 region has 12 residues. In DNA form, the CDR3 reads TGTGCCAGCAGCGAATCAGATTCACCCCTCCACTTT. Amino acid sequence: CASSESDSPLHF. Together with reference TRBV2 and TRBJ1-6, the CDR3 gives the full variable domain: EPEVTQTPSHQVTQMGQEVILRCVPISNHLYFYWYRQILGQKVEFLVSFYNNEISEKSEIFDDQFSVERPDGSNFTLKIRSTKLEDSAMYFCASSESDSPLHFGNGTRLTVT.

This chain uses TRBV7-9 with TRBJ2-6; unclear D gene. CDR1 is SEHNR, CDR2 FQNEAQ, per germline (reference sequence). The CDR3 sequence is 16 residues long. Trimming took 3 bases from V and 2 from J, leaving 11 bases between them. The CDR3 nucleotides read TGTGCCAGCAGCTTGGCAATGGTGGCTGGGGCCAACGTCCTGACTTTC. Protein: CASSLAMVAGANVLTF.

The rearrangement uses TRBV7-9 and TRBJ2-1; 8 bases are a match to TRBD2. The germline V gene encodes CDR1 SEHNR and CDR2 FQNEAQ (reference sequence). The CDR3 contains 14 residues. With V trimmed by 7 bases and J by 8 bases, 10 bases remained unmatched. CDR3 nucleotide sequence: TGTGCCAGCACCGCCGGGACTAGATTAGATGAGCAGTTCTTC. The encoded protein is CASTAGTRLDEQFF.

CDR3 in DNA: TGTGCCTGGAGCGCGAAAGCTAACTATGGCTACACCTTC. This encodes CAWSAKANYGYTF. The J gene is TRBJ1-2, the V gene TRBV30; no firm D call. CDR1 GTSNPN and CDR2 SVGIG come from the germline V gene (reference sequence). The CDR3 is made up of 13 amino acids. The V gene lost 3 bases and the J gene lost 0 bases, with 8 bases spanning the gap.

This chain joins TRBV11-1 and TRBJ2-5; the D gene is possibly TRBD2 (5 bases). The germline CDR1 and CDR2 sequences are SGHAT and FQDESV (reference sequence). V lost 4 bases and J lost 5, with 17 bases in between. The CDR3 totals 15 residues. DNA for the CDR3: TGTGCCAGCAGCTCTCCACCTAGCTCCCTGGAGACCCAGTACTTC. This encodes CASSSPPSSLETQYF. The full variable domain, its missing parts supplied by reference TRBV11-1 and TRBJ2-5, is EAEVAQSPRYKITEKSQAVAFWCDPISGHATLYWYRQILGQGPELLVQFQDESVVDDSQLPKDRFSAERLKGVDSTLKIQPAELGDSAMYLCASSSPPSSLETQYFGPGTRLLVL.

The chain combines TRBV12-5 with TRBJ1-6; the D gene is possibly TRBD1 (6 bases). Germline CDR1 LGHNT, CDR2 FRNRAP. V was clipped by 0 bases and J by 6 bases, with 18 bases between them. There are 18 residues in the CDR3. The CDR3 DNA follows: TGTGCTAGTGGTTTGGTAATCAGAAACAGGGATTTTAATTCACCCCTCCACTTT. Protein product: CASGLVIRNRDFNSPLHF. Based on the CDR3 plus reference TRBV12-5 and TRBJ1-6, the full variable domain is DARVTQTPRHKVTEMGQEVTMRCQPILGHNTVFWYRQTMMQGLELLAYFRNRAPLDDSGMPKDRFSAEMPDATLATLKIQPSEPRDSAVYFCASGLVIRNRDFNSPLHFGNGTRLTVT.

This clone was observed once. The chain recombines TRBV3-1 (or the pseudogene TRBV3-2) with TRBJ2-1; D is unresolved. The CDR3 has 13 residues. Trimming left V 1 base short and J 4 bases short, with 5 bases between. Germline values: CDR1 LGHDT, CDR2 YNNKEL (reference sequence). CDR3 amino acids: CASSQARYNEQFF. The CDR3 DNA reads as TGTGCCAGCAGCCAAGCGCGGTACAATGAGCAGTTCTTC.

V usage is TRBV2 and J usage is TRBJ2-7; 9 nucleotides align to TRBD1. The CDR3 runs to 20 residues. The germline CDR1 and CDR2 sequences are SNHLY and FYNNEI. J gave up 0 bases and V 4 bases, and 19 bases lay outside the gene matches. The DNA of the CDR3 is TGTGCCAGCAGTGTTTTCCTTAGGACAGGAGGACAGGGGAGCTCCTACGAGCAGTACTTC. This sequence encodes CASSVFLRTGGQGSSYEQYF.